A single T cell receptor beta chain is shown here with its context. Only one count was recorded for this clone. Its target antigen remains unknown. No base quality values were provided; no much bigger clone lies one nucleotide off. This sample is drawn from a study of cytomegalovirus exposure and HLA in healthy donors (dated by TCRdb to about 2017). Concerning the study at large: An earlier analysis of several hundred of the donors reported more than 250 Gb of sequence data and 100 million to 130 million unique TCR beta sequences from 190 million or so T cells. An early release that covered about 600 HLA-typed donors contained 250 to 350 gigabases of sequencing data and tens of millions of unique TCR sequences. Of the roughly 400 genotyped donors, 65% to 90% fell in the genetic ancestry cluster associated with self-reported Caucasian donors. The aim of the study was to test whether cataloging public T cell receptors could identify signatures of past pathogen exposure. The T cell repertoires of 666 subjects were profiled by immunosequencing and related to cytomegalovirus serostatus. Along with the approximately 620-subject first cohort, a separate validation cohort of some 130 different subjects was used. To predict cytomegalovirus infection status, the study brought together high-throughput TCR immunosequencing, statistical association of individual TCRs with disease status, and machine learning. A later analysis re-analyzed previously published TCR beta repertoires from 550 to 700 donors and added high-resolution HLA genotyping to study TCR occurrence patterns. The later analysis used no new phenotypic data to find candidate immune exposures, relying instead on TCR beta sequences and their occurrence across donors. An earlier analysis of 450 to 750 of the donors used high-throughput TCR beta sequencing to judge whether each TCR beta V gene segment behaved as functional or pseudogenic. Alongside the repertoire data, information on donor age, sex, ethnicity and CMV serostatus was compiled. A later genetic analysis took genome-wide SNP genotypes for about three fifths of the roughly 700 donors and used that subset as a discovery cohort. Every repertoire in the discovery cohort had been generated on one and the same sequencing platform. HLA typing included class I and class II loci at four-digit resolution. The number of donors typed differed by locus, with about 629-630 for A, B, C, DRB1 and DQB1, roughly 520 for DQA1, about 610 for DPA1, and some 470 for DPB1. Five DR-DQ haplotypes were handled as single units for association and clustering, since linkage in the cohort was strong. Among about 400 genotyped donors of the cohort, an average of roughly 230,000 unique TCR beta nucleotide sequences was sequenced per donor, of which about 19% were non-productive.

The library was obtained by the immunoSEQ multiplex PCR assay. For the multiplex PCR, a mixture combining 60 forward primers for TCR Vbeta segments and 13 reverse primers for TCR Jbeta segments was used. Amplification of the CDR3 region of rearranged TCR beta genes was performed with a multiplex PCR assay on genomic DNA. The Illumina HiSeq System was used to sequence the amplified TCR beta libraries as 87-base-pair reads. Per the authors' processing: Across the roughly 670 repertoires, a later analysis counted tens of millions of unique TCR beta chains, 9 million to 14 million of which were shared by at least two donors. To remove PCR and sequencing errors, raw reads were error-corrected and collapsed into unique sequences using a nearest-neighbor algorithm that merged closely related sequences. To assign V, D and J gene segments, CDR3 sequences were aligned to IMGT reference sequences. For a sequence to be retained, a match of at least six nucleotides was required to both a V gene segment and a J gene segment. A rearrangement was called productive if the CDR3 had no stop codons and remained in frame with V and J, and every other rearrangement was called non-productive. CDR3 was defined by IMGT convention, running from the second conserved V-encoded cysteine to the conserved J-encoded phenylalanine. Sequences without an unambiguous match to a single V gene segment were excluded from the earlier analysis of 450 to 650 of the donors. In an earlier analysis of approximately 560 of the donors, a V segment was called functional when productive rearrangements were above 56.7%, and segregating when the standard deviation between donors exceeded 5%. A statistical classification framework was developed to diagnose cytomegalovirus status using the catalog of TCR beta chain sequences. In a later analysis, TCR nucleotide sequences were compared against IMGT/GENE-DB human TR gene sequences so that V and J genes could be assigned. In a later analysis, CDR3 sequences and most-parsimonious VDJ recombination scenarios were assigned using the TCRdist pipeline. In a later analysis, each TCR beta chain was defined by its CDR3 amino acid sequence together with its V-gene family, and reads without a unique V-gene family were excluded. As a way to deal with suspected cross-contamination and a sequencing artifact, a later analysis dropped hundreds of nucleotide sequences that were highly shared and had low generation probability. A later analysis calculated a clonal expansion index for each public chain from normalized within-repertoire ranks of inferred template counts. A later analysis computed generation probabilities with a VDJ recombination model fitted to out-of-frame rearrangements, and checked the results against IGoR. In a later analysis, hypergeometric tests were used to score TCR-TCR, TCR-HLA and TCR-CMV co-occurrence, with a repertoire-size bias correction applied to TCR pairs. To estimate false discovery rates, a later analysis permuted the HLA or CMV assignments 20 times. A later analysis grouped co-occurring TCRs with DBSCAN, adding TCRdist sequence similarity when clustering within HLA-allele-positive subsets. Co-occurrence clustering excluded repertoires with fewer than 30,000 or more than 120,000 public chains, plus five with anomalous nucleotide sharing. TCRdb took over this immuneACCESS table, retaining in-frame rearrangements with V and J assigned. Such tables are incomplete; in checked studies, under half of the missing clones stem from an unresolved V gene, and the remainder is unexplained. V, J and clone size reflect that table, while D and trimming were determined from the DNA. The sample table holds 150,000 to 250,000 clones, of which just over 75% were seen once. The ten most abundant clones make up roughly 2% of the sample.

In total, just over 650 healthy bone marrow donors made up the cohort. At the time of sampling, all cohort members were nominally healthy, though unrecorded immune exposures were likely present. The donor was CMV seronegative and was included in the group of over 300 seronegative cohort members. Each donor provided a peripheral blood sample, and peripheral blood mononuclear cells were used for TCR beta sequencing. Genomic DNA extraction from the blood cell samples was performed with the Qiagen DNeasy Blood Extraction Kit. What the research found in general, with its limitations: V-gene and J-gene trimming of TCR beta chains was associated with a missense DCLRE1C variant in a later genetic analysis, and the association was replicated in an independent cohort. Cytomegalovirus status was reported to be diagnosed by the classifier with high specificity and sensitivity in both the original and validation cohorts. According to the authors, the approach could potentially be generalized to other disease states and immunological phenotypes. Several of the top co-occurrence clusters appeared to be linked to parvovirus B19, influenza, CMV and Epstein-Barr virus, according to a later analysis. The study listed approximately 160 TCR beta chains as associated with cytomegalovirus. A further reported finding was that TCR beta sequences accurately predicted the HLA-A and HLA-B alleles for most subjects in the first cohort. According to a later analysis, TCR association rates differed among HLA loci, with DRB1 alleles showing the most associated TCRs and HLA-C alleles showing the fewest. For the cohort, immune exposure information was limited to CMV serostatus. Because some donors lacked HLA typing at each locus, the association tests relied only on the typed subset. In a later analysis, 15,000 to 20,000 TCR beta sequences were associated with specific HLA alleles at a false discovery rate of 0.05. When HLA alleles, especially DR and DQ, strongly co-occurred, TCR associations were difficult to assign to individual alleles. A later analysis found that HLA-associated TCR beta chains were more clonally expanded and had lower generation probabilities than equally common non-associated chains. The 87-base-pair reads could not distinguish some IMGT-functional V segments, including TRBV6-2 and TRBV6-3, so those segments were excluded. An earlier analysis of approximately 500 of the donors showed that most TCR beta V segments appeared in productive rearrangements either about 87% or about 30% of the time, which broadly matched IMGT annotations. While some public TCRs were present in many individuals, most TCR sequences turned up only very rarely across donors. Correlated functional status among segregating V segments might reflect linkage disequilibrium, but an unknown experimental factor could not be ruled out. A later analysis found that most CMV-associated TCR beta chains appeared HLA-restricted, with HLA associations seemingly driven largely by CMV exposure. Three of the identified cytomegalovirus-associated TCR beta chains were confirmed in vitro to be specific for cytomegalovirus antigens. Because counts were too low, 15 to 20 rarely observed V segments, including chromosome 9 orphons, were excluded from the earlier analysis of some 540 of the donors. This cohort had only TCR beta chains sequenced, and the lack of alpha or paired-chain data limited which features could be detected. A group of highly shared sequence variants was considered likely to be a technical artifact of the sequencing pipeline. A later genetic analysis reported fewer N-insertions in productive TCRs among donors in an Asian-associated ancestry cluster than the roughly 700-donor mean. The presence/absence analyses assumed that sequencing depth was roughly uniform across donors, and that assumption may not be true.

The germline V gene supplies CDR1 MGHDK and CDR2 SYGVNS. V and J are truncated by 2 bases and 6 bases respectively, leaving an intervening sequence of 10 bases. The CDR3 contains 13 residues, cysteine and phenylalanine counted. Just CDR3 DNA is preserved here, 39 bases in frame from base 1. The chain employs TRBV25-1 and TRBJ1-2, and perhaps TRBD1 as D gene, on 6 matching bases. The sequenced sample was PBMCs. This TCR derives from a young man in good health and CMV-seronegative. The bases are TGTGCCAGCAGTGAACACAGACAGGATGGCTACACCTTC. It encodes CASSEHRQDGYTF.